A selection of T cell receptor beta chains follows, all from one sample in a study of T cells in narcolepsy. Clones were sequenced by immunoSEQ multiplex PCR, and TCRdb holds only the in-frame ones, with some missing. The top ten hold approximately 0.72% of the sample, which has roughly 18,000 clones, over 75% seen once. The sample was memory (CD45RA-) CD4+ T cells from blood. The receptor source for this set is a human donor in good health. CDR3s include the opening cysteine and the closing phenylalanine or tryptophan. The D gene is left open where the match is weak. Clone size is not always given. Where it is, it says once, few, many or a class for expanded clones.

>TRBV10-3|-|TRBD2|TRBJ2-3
TGTGCCATCAGCGAGGGGCAGGGAGGGATCACAGATACGCAGTATTTT
CAISEGQGGITDTQYF
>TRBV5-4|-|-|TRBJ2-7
TGTGCCAGCAGTCCAACCGGGGGTTCTAACGAGCAGTACTTC
CASSPTGGSNEQYF
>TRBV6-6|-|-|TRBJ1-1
TGTGCCAGCAGTTACCTCACAGGTGGAGGGACTGAAGCTTTCTTT
CASSYLTGGGTEAFF
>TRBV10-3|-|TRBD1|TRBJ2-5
TGTGCCATCAGTGCGACAGGGGGCGAAGAGACCCAGTACTTC
CAISATGGEETQYF
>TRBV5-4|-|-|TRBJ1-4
TGTGCCAGCATCGAACGGAAGGGTTCCAATGAAAAACTGTTTTTT
CASIERKGSNEKLFF
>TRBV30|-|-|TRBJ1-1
TGTGCCTGGGTGGGTGCAAGGGGGATGAACACTGAAGCTTTCTTT
CAWVGARGMNTEAFF
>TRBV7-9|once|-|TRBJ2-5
TGTGCCAGCAGCTTAATATCTAAAGAAGAGACCCAGTACTTC
CASSLISKEETQYF
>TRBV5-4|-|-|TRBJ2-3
TGTGCCAGCAGCCAGGGTGGTGGGACAGATACGCAGTATTTT
CASSQGGGTDTQYF
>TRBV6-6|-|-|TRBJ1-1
TGTGCCAGCAGTTACTCCGCAGGGAGGGGCACTGAAGCTTTCTTT
CASSYSAGRGTEAFF
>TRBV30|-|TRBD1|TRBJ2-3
TGTGCCTGGAGTAAGGCCAGGGGGCGCAGAGATACGCAGTATTTT
CAWSKARGRRDTQYF
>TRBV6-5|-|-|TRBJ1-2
TGTGCCAGCAGTACCGGACAGTCGAGAGGTGGCTACACCTTC
CASSTGQSRGGYTF
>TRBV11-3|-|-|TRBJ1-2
TGTGCCAGCAGCTTGCGGGGGCGCAACTATGGCTACACCTTC
CASSLRGRNYGYTF
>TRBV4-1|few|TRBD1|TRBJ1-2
TGCGCCAGCAGCTGGACAGGGAAGACCTATGGCTACACCTTC
CASSWTGKTYGYTF
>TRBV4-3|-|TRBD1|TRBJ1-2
TGCGCCAGCAGCCAAGGGGGGACAGGGAAAACGTATGGGTACACCTTC
CASSQGGTGKTYGYTF
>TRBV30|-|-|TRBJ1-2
TGTGCCTGGGCTTCCCTAAAACAGCCGACCTATGGCTACACCTTC
CAWASLKQPTYGYTF
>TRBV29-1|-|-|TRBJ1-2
TGCAGCGTTTCGACAAGCCTTCTTGAGGGCTACACCTTC
CSVSTSLLEGYTF
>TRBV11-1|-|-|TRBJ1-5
TGTGCCAGCAGCTTAAGGGACAATCAGCCCCAGCATTTT
CASSLRDNQPQHF
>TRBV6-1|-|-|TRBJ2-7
TGTGCCAGCGGAAGCTACGAGCAGTACTTC
CASGSYEQYF
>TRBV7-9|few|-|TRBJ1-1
TGTGCCAGCAGCTTTAGTAGGACTGAAGCTTTCTTT
CASSFSRTEAFF
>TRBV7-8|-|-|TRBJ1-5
TGTGCCAGCAGCTTACTGGGTCGTCAGCCCCAGCATTTT
CASSLLGRQPQHF
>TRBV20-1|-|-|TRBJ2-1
TGCAGTGCTAGGGGGGACAATGAGCAGTTCTTC
CSARGDNEQFF
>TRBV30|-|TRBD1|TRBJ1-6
TGTGCCGCCGGGACAGAGGATAATTCACCCCTCCACTTT
CAAGTEDNSPLHF
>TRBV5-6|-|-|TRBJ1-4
TGTGCCAGCAGCCGGGGGCGCCCCGATGAAAAACTGTTTTTT
CASSRGRPDEKLFF
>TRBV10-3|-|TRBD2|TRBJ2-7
TGTGCCATCAGTGGGGGAAGCGGGAGTAAGCAATCCTACGAGCAGTACTTC
CAISGGSGSKQSYEQYF
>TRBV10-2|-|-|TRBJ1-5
TGCGCCAGCCGGGGCGAGGGGAGCAATCAGCCCCAGCATTTT
CASRGEGSNQPQHF
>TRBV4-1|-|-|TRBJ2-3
TGCGCCAGCAGCCAACCTCTCAGCACAGATACGCAGTATTTT
CASSQPLSTDTQYF
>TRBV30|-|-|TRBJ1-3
TGTGCCTGGAGTGTACAAAGGGCTGGAAACACCATATATTTT
CAWSVQRAGNTIYF
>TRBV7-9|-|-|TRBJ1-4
TGTGCCAGCTCCGTTACGAGGGATAGTGAAAAACTGTTTTTT
CASSVTRDSEKLFF
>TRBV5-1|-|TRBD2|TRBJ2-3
TGCGCCAGCAATCGAGCGGGGGGAGAGGGAGATACGCAGTATTTT
CASNRAGGEGDTQYF
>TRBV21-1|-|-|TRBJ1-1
TGTGCCAGCAGCAAAGTAGGAGGGGGCCTAGAAGCTTTCTTT
CASSKVGGGLEAFF
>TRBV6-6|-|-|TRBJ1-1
TGTGCCAGCAGCACCCAGGGGCTAAGTGAAGCTTTCTTT
CASSTQGLSEAFF
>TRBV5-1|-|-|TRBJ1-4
TGCGCCAGCAGCCCGGGACTGGCAACTAATGAAAAACTGTTTTTT
CASSPGLATNEKLFF
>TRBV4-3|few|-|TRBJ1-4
TGCGCCAGCAGCCAAGATCCCTTAGGGAATGAAAAACTGTTTTTT
CASSQDPLGNEKLFF
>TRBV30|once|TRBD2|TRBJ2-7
TGTGCCTGGAGTGTTAAGCTAGCGGGAGGGTCCTACGAGCAGTACTTC
CAWSVKLAGGSYEQYF
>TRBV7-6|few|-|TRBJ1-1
TGTGCCAGCAGACGGACAGAAAACACTGAAGCTTTCTTT
CASRRTENTEAFF
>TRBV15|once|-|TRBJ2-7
TGTGCCACCAGCAGAGATCGGGGCCCCTACGAGCAGTACTTC
CATSRDRGPYEQYF
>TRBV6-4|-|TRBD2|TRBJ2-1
TGTGCCAGCAGTGTTAAAACGGGAGGCTCCTACAATGAGCAGTTCTTC
CASSVKTGGSYNEQFF
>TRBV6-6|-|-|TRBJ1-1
TGTGCCAGCATCTTAACAGGCACCTTCCCTAAAAATGAAGCTTTCTTT
CASILTGTFPKNEAFF
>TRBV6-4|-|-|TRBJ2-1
TGTGCCAGCAGTCTTATATCGAGGGTGGTCAATGAGCAGTTCTTC
CASSLISRVVNEQFF
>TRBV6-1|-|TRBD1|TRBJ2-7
TGTGCCAGCAGAGTGGACAGGGAAAGCTCCTACGAGCAGTACTTC
CASRVDRESSYEQYF
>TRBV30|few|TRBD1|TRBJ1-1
TGTGCCTGTTCGACAGGGGCTGAAGCTTTCTTT
CACSTGAEAFF
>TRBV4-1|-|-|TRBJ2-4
TGCGCCAGCAGCCAAGTGGGAGACACGTCCAAAAACATTCAGTACTTC
CASSQVGDTSKNIQYF
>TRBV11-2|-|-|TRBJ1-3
TGTGCCAGCAGCCGGGAACTCGGGGGATCCTCTGGAAACACCATATATTTT
CASSRELGGSSGNTIYF
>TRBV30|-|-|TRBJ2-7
TGTGCCTGGAGTGTACTTGAGACCAGGATATACTTC
CAWSVLETRIYF
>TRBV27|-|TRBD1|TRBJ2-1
TGTGCCAGCAGTCTCGTGCCCATGACAGGGCAGTACAATGAGCAGTTCTTC
CASSLVPMTGQYNEQFF
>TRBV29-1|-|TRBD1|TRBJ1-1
TGCAGCGTTTCAGGGGGACTCACTGAAGCTTTCTTT
CSVSGGLTEAFF
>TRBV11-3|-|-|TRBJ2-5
TGTGCCAGCAGCTGGGGGGTAATGGGGCGCGAGACGGAGACCCAGTACTTC
CASSWGVMGRETETQYF
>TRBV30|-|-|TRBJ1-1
TGTGCCTGGAGTGATTTGAACACTGAAGCTTTCTTT
CAWSDLNTEAFF
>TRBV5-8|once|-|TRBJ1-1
TGTGCCAGCAGCTTCCAGGGGAGGGCTTTCTTT
CASSFQGRAFF
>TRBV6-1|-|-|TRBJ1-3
TGTGCCAGCAGTGAAGCGCCTGCTTCGGGAAACACCATATATTTT
CASSEAPASGNTIYF
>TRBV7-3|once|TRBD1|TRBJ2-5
TGTGCCAGCAGCTTAACCGGGGCACAGGGGGAGACCCAGTACTTC
CASSLTGAQGETQYF
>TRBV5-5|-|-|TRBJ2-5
TGTGCCAGCAGCGCTCAGGCGACCCAGTACTTC
CASSAQATQYF
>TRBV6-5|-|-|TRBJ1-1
TGTGCCAGCAGTTACCTGACTGGGAACACTGAAGCTTTCTTT
CASSYLTGNTEAFF
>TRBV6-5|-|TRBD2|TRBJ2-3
TGTGCCAGCATGACCGGGACTACTAATACGCAGTATTTT
CASMTGTTNTQYF
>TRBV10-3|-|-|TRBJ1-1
TGTGCCATCAGTGAGTCGATCACTGAAGCTTTCTTT
CAISESITEAFF
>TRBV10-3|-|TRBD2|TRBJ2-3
TGTGCCATCACGAGGGGAGGGCCAGCAGATACGCAGTATTTT
CAITRGGPADTQYF
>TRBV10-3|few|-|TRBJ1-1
TGTGCCATCAGTGAGGGTAGAAGGGGCGGGTTGAACACTGAAGCTTTCTTT
CAISEGRRGGLNTEAFF
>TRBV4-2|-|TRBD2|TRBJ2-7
TGTGCCAGCAGCCAAGCCGCGACTAGCGGGGGGGCCTTTACCTACGAGCAGTACTTC
CASSQAATSGGAFTYEQYF
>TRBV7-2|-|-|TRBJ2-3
TGTGCCAGCAGCTCGTCGGATACGCAGTATTTT
CASSSSDTQYF
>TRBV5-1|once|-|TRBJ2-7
TGCGCCAGCAGCTTGGTGTCCCACGAGCAGTACTTC
CASSLVSHEQYF